This T cell receptor (beta chain) was identified in a study of T cell repertoires in cytomegalovirus infection. The overall study: It can be stated that public TCR beta signatures indicated CMV infection as well as a matching HLA type. Broader study findings: Accumulated public TCR beta family frequency recognized individuals carrying CMV together with the relevant HLA. Across the ex vivo response, the dominant clonotypes were HLA-C-restricted CMV-specific TCR beta clonotypes.

Germline loops: CDR1 SEHNR, CDR2 FQNEAQ (reference sequence). Trimming shortened V by 1 base and J by 1 base, and 15 bases separated the two germline ends. The CDR3 extends over 17 amino acids. Remarks on this clonotype: Its target is not known.

From the reads, TCRdb called clonotypes with MiXCR, one entry per CDR3 protein. The sample has about 450,000 distinct CDR3 sequences, about 33% seen once. The chain links TRBV7-9 to TRBJ2-3; possible D gene TRBD1, 6 bases. The receptor was derived from a human donor in good health (CMV status not recorded). Some clones in this sample may be carry-over from other donors' samples. The sequenced sample consisted of PBMCs. The CDR3 DNA follows: TGTGCCAGCAGCTTAGGGTCCGGTGGGGGCCGCACAGATACGCAGTATTTT. This sequence encodes CASSLGSGGGRTDTQYF.